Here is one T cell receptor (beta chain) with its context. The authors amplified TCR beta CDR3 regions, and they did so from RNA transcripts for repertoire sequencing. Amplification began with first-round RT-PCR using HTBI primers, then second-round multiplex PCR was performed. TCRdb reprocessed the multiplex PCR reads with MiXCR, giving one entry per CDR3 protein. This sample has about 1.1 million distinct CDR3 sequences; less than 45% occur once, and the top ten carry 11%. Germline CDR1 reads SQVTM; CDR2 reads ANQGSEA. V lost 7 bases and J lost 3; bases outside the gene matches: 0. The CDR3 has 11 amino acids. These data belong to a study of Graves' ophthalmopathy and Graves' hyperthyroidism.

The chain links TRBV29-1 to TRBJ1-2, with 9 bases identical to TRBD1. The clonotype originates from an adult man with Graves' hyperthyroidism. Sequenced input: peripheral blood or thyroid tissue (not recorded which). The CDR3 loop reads CSGQGDYGYTF. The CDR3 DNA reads TGCAGCGGACAGGGGGACTATGGCTACACCTTC. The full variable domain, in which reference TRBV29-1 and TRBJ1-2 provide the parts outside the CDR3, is SAVISQKPSRDICQRGTSLTIQCQVDSQVTMMFWYRQQPGQSLTLIATANQGSEATYESGFVIDKFPISRPNLTFSTLTVSNMSPEDSSIYLCSGQGDYGYTFGSGTRLTVV.